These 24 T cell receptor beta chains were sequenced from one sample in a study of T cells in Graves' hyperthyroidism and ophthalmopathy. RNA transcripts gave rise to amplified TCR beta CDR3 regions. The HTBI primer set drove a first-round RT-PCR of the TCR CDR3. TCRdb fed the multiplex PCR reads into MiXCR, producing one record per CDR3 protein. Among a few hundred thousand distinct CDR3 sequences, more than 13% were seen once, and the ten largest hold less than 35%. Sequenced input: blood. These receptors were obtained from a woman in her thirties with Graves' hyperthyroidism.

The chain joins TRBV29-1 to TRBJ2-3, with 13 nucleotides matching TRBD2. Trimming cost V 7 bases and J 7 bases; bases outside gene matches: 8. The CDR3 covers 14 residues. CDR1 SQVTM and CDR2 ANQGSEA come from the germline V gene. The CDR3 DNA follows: TGCAGCGGGACCGGGACTAGCGGGGCTTATACGCAGTATTTT. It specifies CSGTGTSGAYTQYF.

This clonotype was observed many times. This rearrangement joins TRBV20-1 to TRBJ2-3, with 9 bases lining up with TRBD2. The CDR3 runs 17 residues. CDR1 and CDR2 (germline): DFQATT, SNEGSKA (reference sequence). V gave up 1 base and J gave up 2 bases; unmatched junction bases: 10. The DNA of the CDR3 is TGCAGTGCTAGAGTGGGGCTTGCGGGAGGGCCCACAGATACGCAGTATTTT. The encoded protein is CSARVGLAGGPTDTQYF.

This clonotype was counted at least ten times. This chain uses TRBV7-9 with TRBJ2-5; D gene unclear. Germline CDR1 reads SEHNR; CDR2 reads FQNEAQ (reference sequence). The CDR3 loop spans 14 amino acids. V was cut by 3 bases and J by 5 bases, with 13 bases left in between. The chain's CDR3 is CASSFRHPRETQYF. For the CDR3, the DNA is TGTGCCAGCAGCTTCAGACACCCCCGGGAGACCCAGTACTTC.

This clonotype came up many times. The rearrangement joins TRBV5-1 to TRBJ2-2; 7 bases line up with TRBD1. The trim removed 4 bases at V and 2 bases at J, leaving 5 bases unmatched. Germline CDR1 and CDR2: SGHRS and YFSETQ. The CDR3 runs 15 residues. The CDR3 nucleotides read TGCGCCAGCAGCGGGCGGACAGGCAACACCGGGGAGCTGTTTTTT. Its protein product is CASSGRTGNTGELFF. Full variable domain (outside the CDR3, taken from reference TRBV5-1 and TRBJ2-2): KAGVTQTPRYLIKTRGQQVTLSCSPISGHRSVSWYQQTPGQGLQFLFEYFSETQRNKGNFPGRFSGRQFSNSRSEMNVSTLELGDSALYLCASSGRTGNTGELFFGEGSRLTVL.

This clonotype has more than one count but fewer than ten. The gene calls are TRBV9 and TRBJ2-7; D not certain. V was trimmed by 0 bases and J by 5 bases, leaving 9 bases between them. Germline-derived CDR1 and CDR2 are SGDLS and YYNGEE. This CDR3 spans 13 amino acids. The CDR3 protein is CASSVAVKNEQYF. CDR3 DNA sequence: TGTGCCAGCAGCGTAGCTGTCAAAAACGAGCAGTACTTC.

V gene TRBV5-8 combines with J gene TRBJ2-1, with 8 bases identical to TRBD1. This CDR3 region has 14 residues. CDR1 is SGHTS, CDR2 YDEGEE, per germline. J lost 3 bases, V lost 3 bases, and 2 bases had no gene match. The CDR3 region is CASSSGQDYNEQFF. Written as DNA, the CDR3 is TGTGCCAGCAGCTCGGGACAGGACTACAATGAGCAGTTCTTC.

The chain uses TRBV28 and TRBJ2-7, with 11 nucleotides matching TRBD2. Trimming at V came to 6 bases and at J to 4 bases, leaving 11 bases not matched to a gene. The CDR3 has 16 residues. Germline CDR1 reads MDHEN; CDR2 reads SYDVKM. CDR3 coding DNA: TGTGCCAGCAGCTCAACCACTAGCGGGAGTTGGTACGAGCAGTACTTC. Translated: CASSSTTSGSWYEQYF. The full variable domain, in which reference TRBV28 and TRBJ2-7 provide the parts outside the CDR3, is DVKVTQSSRYLVKRTGEKVFLECVQDMDHENMFWYRQDPGLGLRLIYFSYDVKMKEKGDIPEGYSVSREKKERFSLILESASTNQTSMYLCASSSTTSGSWYEQYFGPGTRLTVT.

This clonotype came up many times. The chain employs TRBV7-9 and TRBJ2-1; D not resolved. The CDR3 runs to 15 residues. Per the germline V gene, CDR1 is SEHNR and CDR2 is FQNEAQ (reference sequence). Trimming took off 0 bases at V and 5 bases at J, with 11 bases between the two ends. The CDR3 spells CASSLAGSRNNEQFF. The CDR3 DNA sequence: TGTGCCAGCAGCTTAGCAGGGTCGCGGAACAATGAGCAGTTCTTC.

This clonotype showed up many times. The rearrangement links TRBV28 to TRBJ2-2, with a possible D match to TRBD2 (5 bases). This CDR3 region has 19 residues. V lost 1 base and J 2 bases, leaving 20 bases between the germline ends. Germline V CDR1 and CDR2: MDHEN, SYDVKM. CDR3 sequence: CASSLFVGAGLPNTGELFF. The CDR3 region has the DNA TGTGCCAGCAGTTTATTTGTGGGCGCGGGTCTCCCTAACACCGGGGAGCTGTTTTTT.

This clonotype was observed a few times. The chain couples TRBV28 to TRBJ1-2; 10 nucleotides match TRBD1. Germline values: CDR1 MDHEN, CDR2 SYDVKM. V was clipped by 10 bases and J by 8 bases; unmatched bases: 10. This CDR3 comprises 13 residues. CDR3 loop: CATIGGQGYGYTF. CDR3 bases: TGTGCCACCATTGGGGGACAGGGGTACGGCTACACCTTC.

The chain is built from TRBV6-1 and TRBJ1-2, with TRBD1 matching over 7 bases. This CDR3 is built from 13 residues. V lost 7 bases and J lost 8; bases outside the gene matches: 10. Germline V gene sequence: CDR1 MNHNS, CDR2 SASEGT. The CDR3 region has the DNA TGTGCCAGCACCCCAGACCGACAGGGCGGCTACACCTTC. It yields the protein CASTPDRQGGYTF.

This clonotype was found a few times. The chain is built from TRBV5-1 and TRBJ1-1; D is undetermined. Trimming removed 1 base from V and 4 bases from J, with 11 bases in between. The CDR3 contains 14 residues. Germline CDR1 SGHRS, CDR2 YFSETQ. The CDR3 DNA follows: TGCGCCAGCAGCTTGAGCGGGAAAGCCACTGAAGCTTTCTTT. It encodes CASSLSGKATEAFF. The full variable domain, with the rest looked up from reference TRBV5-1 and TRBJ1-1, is KAGVTQTPRYLIKTRGQQVTLSCSPISGHRSVSWYQQTPGQGLQFLFEYFSETQRNKGNFPGRFSGRQFSNSRSEMNVSTLELGDSALYLCASSLSGKATEAFFGQGTRLTVV.

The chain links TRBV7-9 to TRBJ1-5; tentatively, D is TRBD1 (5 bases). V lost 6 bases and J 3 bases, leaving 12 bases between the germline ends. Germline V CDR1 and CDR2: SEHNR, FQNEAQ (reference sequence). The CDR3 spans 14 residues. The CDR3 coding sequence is TGTGCCAGCAGTTCCACAGGATTCAATCAGCCCCAGCATTTT. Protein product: CASSSTGFNQPQHF.

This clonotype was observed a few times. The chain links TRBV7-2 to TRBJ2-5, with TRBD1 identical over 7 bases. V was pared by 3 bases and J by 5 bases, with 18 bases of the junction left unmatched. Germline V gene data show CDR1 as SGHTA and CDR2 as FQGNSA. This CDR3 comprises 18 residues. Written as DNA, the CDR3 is TGTGCCAGCAGCTTTGGTTATAATTCGGTCAGGGGGTCTGAGACCCAGTACTTC. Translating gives CASSFGYNSVRGSETQYF. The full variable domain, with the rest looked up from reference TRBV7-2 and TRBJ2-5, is GAGVSQSPSNKVTEKGKDVELRCDPISGHTALYWYRQSLGQGLEFLIYFQGNSAPDKSGLPSDRFSAERTGGSVSTLTIQRTQQEDSAVYLCASSFGYNSVRGSETQYFGPGTRLLVL.

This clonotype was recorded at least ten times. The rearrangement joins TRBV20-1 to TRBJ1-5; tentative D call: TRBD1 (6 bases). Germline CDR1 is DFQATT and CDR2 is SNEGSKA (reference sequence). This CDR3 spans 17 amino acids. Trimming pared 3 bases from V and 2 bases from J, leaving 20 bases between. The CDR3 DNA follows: TGCAGTGCTAGCACCGCTTCTAAGGGGGTCGGCAATCAGCCCCAGCATTTT. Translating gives CSASTASKGVGNQPQHF.

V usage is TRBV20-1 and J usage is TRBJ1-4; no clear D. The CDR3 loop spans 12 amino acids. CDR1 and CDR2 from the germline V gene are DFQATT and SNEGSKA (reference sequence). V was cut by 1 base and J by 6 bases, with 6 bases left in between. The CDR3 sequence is CSARGAHEKLFF. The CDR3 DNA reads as TGCAGTGCTAGAGGGGCTCATGAAAAACTGTTTTTT.

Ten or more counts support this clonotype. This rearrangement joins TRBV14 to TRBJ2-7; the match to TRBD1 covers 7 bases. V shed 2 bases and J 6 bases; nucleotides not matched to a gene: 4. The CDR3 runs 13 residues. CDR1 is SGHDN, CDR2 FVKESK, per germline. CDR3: CASSQTTGSEQYF. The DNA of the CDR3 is TGTGCCAGCAGCCAAACGACAGGGTCCGAGCAGTACTTC.

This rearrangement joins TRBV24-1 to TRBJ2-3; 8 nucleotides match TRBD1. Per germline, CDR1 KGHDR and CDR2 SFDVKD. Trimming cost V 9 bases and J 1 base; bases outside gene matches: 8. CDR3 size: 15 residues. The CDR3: CATGARGRGTDTQYF. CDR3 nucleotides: TGTGCCACCGGGGCCAGGGGGCGCGGCACAGATACGCAGTATTTT.

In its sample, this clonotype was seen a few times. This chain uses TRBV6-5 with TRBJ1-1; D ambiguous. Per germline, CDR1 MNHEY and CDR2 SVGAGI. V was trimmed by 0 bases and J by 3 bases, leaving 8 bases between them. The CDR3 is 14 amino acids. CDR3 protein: CASSYSELYTEAFF. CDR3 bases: TGTGCCAGCAGTTACTCTGAGCTATACACTGAAGCTTTCTTT.

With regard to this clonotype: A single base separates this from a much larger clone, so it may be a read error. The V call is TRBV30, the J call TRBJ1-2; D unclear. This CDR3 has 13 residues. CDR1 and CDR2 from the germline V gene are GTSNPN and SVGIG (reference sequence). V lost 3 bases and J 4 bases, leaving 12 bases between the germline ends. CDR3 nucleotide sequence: TGTGCCTGGAGGGAACCGATTCTCTATGGCTACACCTTC. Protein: CAWREPILYGYTF.

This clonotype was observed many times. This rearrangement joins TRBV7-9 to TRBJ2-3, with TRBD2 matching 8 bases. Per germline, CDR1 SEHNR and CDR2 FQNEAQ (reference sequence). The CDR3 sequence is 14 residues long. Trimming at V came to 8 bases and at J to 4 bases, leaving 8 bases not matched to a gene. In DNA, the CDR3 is TGTGCCAGCGGATTCGGCGGGGGGTCAGATACGCAGTATTTT. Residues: CASGFGGGSDTQYF.

The CDR3, as DNA: TGTGCCAGCAGCCCGGTCCTCCGGCCCAAAGAGACCCAGTACTTC. This gives the protein CASSPVLRPKETQYF. The rearrangement uses TRBV7-2 and TRBJ2-5; no reliable D call. Trimming removed 5 bases at V and 3 bases at J, with 16 bases between. The germline gives CDR1 SGHTA, CDR2 FQGNSA. The CDR3 covers 15 residues.

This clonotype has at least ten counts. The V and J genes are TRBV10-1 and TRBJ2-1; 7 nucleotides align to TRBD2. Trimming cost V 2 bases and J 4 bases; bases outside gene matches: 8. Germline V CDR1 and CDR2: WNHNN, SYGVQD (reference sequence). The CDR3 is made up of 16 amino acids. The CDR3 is CASSEMGLAVYNEQFF. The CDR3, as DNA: TGCGCCAGCAGTGAGATGGGGCTAGCGGTTTACAATGAGCAGTTCTTC.

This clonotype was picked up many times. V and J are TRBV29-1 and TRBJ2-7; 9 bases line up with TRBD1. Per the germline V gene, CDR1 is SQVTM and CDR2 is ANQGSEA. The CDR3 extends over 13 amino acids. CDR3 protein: CRPRDRAFDEQYF. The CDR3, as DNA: TGCAGACCCCGGGACAGGGCCTTCGACGAGCAGTACTTC.